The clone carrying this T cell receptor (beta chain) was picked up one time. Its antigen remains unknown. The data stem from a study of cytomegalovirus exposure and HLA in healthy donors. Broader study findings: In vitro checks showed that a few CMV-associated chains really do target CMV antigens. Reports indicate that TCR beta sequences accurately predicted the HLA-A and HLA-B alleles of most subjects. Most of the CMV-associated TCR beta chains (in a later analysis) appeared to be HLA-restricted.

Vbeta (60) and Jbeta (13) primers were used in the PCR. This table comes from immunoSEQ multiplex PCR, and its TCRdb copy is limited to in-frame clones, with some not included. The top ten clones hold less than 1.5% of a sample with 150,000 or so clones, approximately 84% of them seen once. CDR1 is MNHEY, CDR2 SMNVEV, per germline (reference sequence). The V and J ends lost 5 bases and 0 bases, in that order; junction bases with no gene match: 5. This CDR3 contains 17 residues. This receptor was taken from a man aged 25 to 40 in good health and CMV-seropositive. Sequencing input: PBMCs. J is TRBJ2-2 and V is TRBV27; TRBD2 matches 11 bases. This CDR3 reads CASSGLAGGANTGELFF. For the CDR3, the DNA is TGTGCCAGCAGTGGTCTAGCGGGGGGCGCGAACACCGGGGAGCTGTTTTTT.